This T cell receptor beta chain emerged from a study of shared clonotypes between healthy human individuals. Study details: Each donor contributed plates that comprised three CD4 naive, three CD4 memory, two CD8 naive and one CD8 memory.

Per germline, CDR1 MDHEN and CDR2 SYDVKM. CDR3 length: 13 residues. The V end lost 7 bases, the J end lost 5 bases, and 14 bases lay between the germline ends. Study-wide points: Naive subsets typically showed greater estimated richness than memory subsets. Clonotype sharing across donors was expected to vary with sequencing depth.

As concerns this clone: Its antigen is currently unknown.

Here immunoSEQ multiplex PCR was the method, and the copy in TCRdb shows in-frame clones only, minus some. This table holds 2 million to 2.5 million clones, more than 85% found once. V and J are TRBV28 and TRBJ1-2; the D gene is possibly TRBD1 (6 bases). This receptor was identified in a man younger than 30 in good health. Some clones in this sample may be carry-over from other donors' samples. The specimen was naive CD4+ T cells from PBMCs. The subset denotes: CD45RA+ positively selected. Here the CDR3 reads CASITRGLYGYTF. The CDR3 DNA reads as TGTGCCAGCATTACACGGGGGCTGTATGGCTACACCTTC.